Each of the 19 T cell receptor beta chains below was sequenced from the same sample in a study of T cell changes during pregnancy in multiple sclerosis (dated by TCRdb to between 2018 and 2021). The library relied on the immunoSEQ multiplex PCR assay. TCRdb retrieved this table from immuneACCESS and kept in-frame rearrangements only. Not all clones are present; in checked studies, unresolved V genes account for under half, and no reason is known for the remainder. This sample comprises about 49,000 clones, around 90% of them detected only once. Together, the top ten hold less than 6.5% of the sample. Sequences were derived from peripheral blood, sampled after pregnancy. The receptors were gathered from a female donor in good health, enrolled as a control in a pregnancy study.

The chain employs TRBV11-2 and TRBJ2-7, with D possibly TRBD1 on 6 matching bases. Germline V gene lookup returns CDR1 SGHAT and CDR2 FQNNGV. V gave up 2 bases and J gave up 0 bases, with 11 bases separating them. CDR3 size: 15 residues. The CDR3 is CASSLKSGASYEQYF. CDR3 bases: TGTGCCAGCAGCTTAAAATCAGGGGCCTCCTACGAGCAGTACTTC. The complete variable domain, with remaining parts taken from reference TRBV11-2 and TRBJ2-7, reads EAGVAQSPRYKIIEKRQSVAFWCNPISGHATLYWYQQILGQGPKLLIQFQNNGVVDDSQLPKDRFSAERLKGVDSTLKIQPAKLEDSAVYLCASSLKSGASYEQYFGPGTRLTVT.

In its sample, this clone was seen once. The chain is built from TRBV9 and TRBJ2-3; D is possibly TRBD2 (6 bases). Between the trimmed V and J ends, which lost 3 bases and 1 base, there was a span of 15 bases. This CDR3 comprises 16 residues. CDR1 and CDR2 (germline): SGDLS, YYNGEE. CDR3 amino acids: CASSAERGGGTDTQYF. DNA of the CDR3: TGTGCCAGCAGCGCCGAGAGGGGCGGGGGCACAGATACGCAGTATTTT. Based on the CDR3 plus reference TRBV9 and TRBJ2-3, the full variable domain is DSGVTQTPKHLITATGQRVTLRCSPRSGDLSVYWYQQSLDQGLQFLIQYYNGEERAKGNILERFSAQQFPDLHSELNLSSLELGDSALYFCASSAERGGGTDTQYFGPGTRLTVL.

The chain joins TRBV6-5 to TRBJ2-7, with a weak D call TRBD1 (7 bases). Trimming removed 4 bases from V and 1 base from J, with 17 bases in between. Germline V gene data show CDR1 as MNHEY and CDR2 as SVGAGI. The CDR3 runs 16 residues. The CDR3 coding sequence is TGTGCCAGCAGTTTCTATATCCAGGGGGGATCCTACGAGCAGTACTTC. Translation: CASSFYIQGGSYEQYF.

This chain uses TRBV27 with TRBJ2-5; TRBD1 might be the D (6 bases). Germline assignment: CDR1 MNHEY and CDR2 SMNVEV (reference sequence). V was clipped by 6 bases and J by 4 bases, with 27 bases between them. The CDR3 spans 18 residues. CDR3 sequence: CASSPRAKGAGAPETQYF. The CDR3 DNA is TGTGCCAGCAGCCCCAGGGCGAAAGGGGCAGGGGCCCCAGAGACCCAGTACTTC.

This clone was counted between two and nine times. The chain uses TRBV9 and TRBJ2-3; TRBD1 matches at 9 bases. Germline CDR1 SGDLS, CDR2 YYNGEE. J was trimmed by 5 bases and V by 2 bases; bases with no gene match: 3. The CDR3 has 14 residues. The CDR3 coding sequence is TGTGCCAGCAGCGTCCGACAGGGGGGAGATACGCAGTATTTT. Its translation: CASSVRQGGDTQYF.

The chain couples TRBV9 to TRBJ2-3; perhaps TRBD1 as D (7 bases). This CDR3 comprises 16 residues. CDR1 is SGDLS, CDR2 YYNGEE, per germline. V was shortened by 3 bases and J by 2 bases, with 16 bases between the two germline ends. The CDR3 bases are TGTGCCAGCAGCGGCGGGACAGCCCAGACCACAGATACGCAGTATTTT. It encodes CASSGGTAQTTDTQYF.

The V and J genes are TRBV7-9 and TRBJ2-1, with 7 bases that match TRBD1. Trimming took 5 bases from V and 0 from J; bases not matched to a gene: 7. CDR1 and CDR2 from the germline V gene are SEHNR and FQNEAQ (reference sequence). The CDR3 contains 16 residues. The chain's CDR3 is CASSPRGGSSYNEQFF. The CDR3 DNA is TGTGCCAGCAGCCCCCGAGGGGGCAGCTCCTACAATGAGCAGTTCTTC.

CDR3 sequence (DNA): TGTGCCAGCACCGGGACTAGCGGGAGAGTTTACCCCGGGGAGCTGTTTTTT. This encodes CASTGTSGRVYPGELFF. The V gene is TRBV9, the J gene TRBJ2-2; 14 nucleotides align to TRBD2. Trimming took 6 bases from V and 6 from J; bases not matched to a gene: 10. In germline, CDR1 is SGDLS, CDR2 YYNGEE. The CDR3 loop spans 17 amino acids.

This rearrangement joins TRBV4-2 to TRBJ2-1, with 8 bases matching TRBD2. The germline V gene has CDR1 LGHNA and CDR2 YNFKEQ. The V segment lost 0 bases and the J segment 14 bases; nucleotides outside the gene matches: 9. The CDR3 spans 14 residues. In nucleotides, the CDR3 is TGTGCCAGCAGCCAAGATCACGGCGGGGGGCTGGAGTTCTTC. Translation gives CASSQDHGGGLEFF.

This clone has just one count. The chain carries TRBV19 and TRBJ2-2; the D is unclear. Trimming took off 5 bases at V and 0 bases at J, with 10 bases between the two ends. The CDR3 is made up of 15 amino acids. From germline, CDR1 is LNHDA and CDR2 SQIVND (reference sequence). The CDR3 nucleotides are TGTGCCAGTAGTGTTGACTCCCCGAACACCGGGGAGCTGTTTTTT. Translation: CASSVDSPNTGELFF. Combining the CDR3 with reference TRBV19 and TRBJ2-2 gives the whole variable domain DGGITQSPKYLFRKEGQNVTLSCEQNLNHDAMYWYRQDPGQGLRLIYYSQIVNDFQKGDIAEGYSVSREKKESFPLTVTSAQKNPTAFYLCASSVDSPNTGELFFGEGSRLTVL.

The sample holds one count of this clone. The chain recombines TRBV19 with TRBJ2-7; TRBD1 aligns across 7 bases. The V gene's germline CDR1 is LNHDA and CDR2 SQIVND (reference sequence). CDR3 length equals 15 residues. With 3 bases clipped from V and 6 bases from J, the junction kept 11 bases outside the gene matches. The CDR3 bases are TGTGCCAGTAGTATGGTTCGGGCAGGGGGTTCCGAGCAGTACTTC. Protein product: CASSMVRAGGSEQYF.

The V and J genes are TRBV19 and TRBJ2-2; TRBD2 aligns across 13 bases. Germline V gives CDR1 LNHDA, CDR2 SQIVND (reference sequence). With V trimmed by 8 bases and J by 5 bases, 2 bases remained unmatched. The CDR3 has 14 amino acids. The CDR3: CASRLAGGTGELFF. The CDR3 coding sequence is TGTGCCAGTCGACTAGCGGGAGGAACCGGGGAGCTGTTTTTT.

The chain recombines TRBV4-3 with TRBJ2-7; D remains ambiguous. Trimming took off 0 bases at V and 0 bases at J, with 9 bases between the two ends. CDR1 is LGHNA, CDR2 YSLEER, per germline. The CDR3 is 15 residues long. CDR3 residues: CASSQEGPSSYEQYF. The CDR3 DNA reads TGCGCCAGCAGCCAAGAGGGCCCGAGCTCCTACGAGCAGTACTTC.

V usage is TRBV7-2 and J usage is TRBJ2-5; 10 nucleotides align to TRBD2. The CDR3 is 12 residues long. The trim removed 5 bases at V and 9 bases at J, leaving 3 bases unmatched. The V gene's germline CDR1 is SGHTA and CDR2 FQGNSA. In DNA, the CDR3 is TGTGCCAGCAGCCTAGGACTAGCGGCCCAGTACTTC. It specifies CASSLGLAAQYF.

This chain connects TRBV5-1 to TRBJ2-5, with a tentative D call TRBD2 (6 bases). Trimming shortened V by 0 bases and J by 2 bases, and 8 bases separated the two germline ends. The germline V gene encodes CDR1 SGHRS and CDR2 YFSETQ. The CDR3 loop spans 14 amino acids. CDR3 in DNA: TGCGCCAGCAGCTTGGGGGACTTACAAGAGACCCAGTACTTC. This encodes CASSLGDLQETQYF.

This clone has just a few counts. The rearrangement joins TRBV7-7 to TRBJ2-3; 8 bases fit TRBD1. V was pared by 8 bases and J by 1 base, with 2 bases of the junction left unmatched. In germline, CDR1 is SSHAT, CDR2 FNYEAQ (reference sequence). The length of the CDR3 is 13 residues. The CDR3 loop is CASSTGGTDTQYF. CDR3 sequence (DNA): TGTGCCAGCTCGACAGGGGGCACAGATACGCAGTATTTT. Looking up the rest from reference TRBV7-7 and TRBJ2-3 gives the full variable domain: GAGVSQSPRYKVTKRGQDVTLRCDPISSHATLYWYQQALGQGPEFLTYFNYEAQPDKSGLPSDRFSAERPEGSISTLTIQRTEQRDSAMYRCASSTGGTDTQYFGPGTRLTVL.

The DNA for the CDR3 is TGCGCCAGCAGCTCGACAGGGCGGGGAGCCTACGAGCAGTACTTC. Translated: CASSSTGRGAYEQYF. This chain joins TRBV5-1 and TRBJ2-7, with a possible D match to TRBD1 (7 bases). The CDR3 has 15 amino acids. The V end was cut by 3 bases, the J end by 2 bases, with 15 bases between. Germline lookup yields CDR1 SGHRS and CDR2 YFSETQ.

The chain couples TRBV6-5 to TRBJ1-6; unclear D gene. In germline, CDR1 is MNHEY, CDR2 SVGAGI. The CDR3 contains 14 residues. Trimming shortened V by 6 bases and J by 4 bases, and 10 bases separated the two germline ends. The CDR3, as DNA: TGTGCCAGCAGGCCACCGGGGTATAATTCACCCCTCCACTTT. This translates into CASRPPGYNSPLHF.

The rearrangement joins TRBV6-5 to TRBJ2-2; D not resolved. The CDR3 loop spans 11 amino acids. Trimming took 8 bases from V and 5 from J, leaving 6 bases between them. From germline, CDR1 is MNHEY and CDR2 SVGAGI. Here the CDR3 DNA reads TGTGCCAGCGCAGGAACCGGGGAGCTGTTTTTT. Its protein is CASAGTGELFF.